This T cell receptor beta chain comes out of a study of blood T cell repertoires in COVID-19. Overall study context: The origin of the acute and convalescent COVID-19 samples was the United States, Italy and Spain. From T cells, B-cell-depleted T cells, or PBMCs came the material, which was cDNA or gDNA.

The CDR3 sequence is 18 residues long. V was clipped by 3 bases and J by 0 bases; unmatched bases: 8. Looked up from germline, CDR1 is ENHRY and CDR2 is SYGVKD. The authors' processing: Nucleated cell number was recorded as an estimate derived from reference gene primer amplification. TCRdb's copy holds only in-frame clones and misses some; the assay was immunoSEQ multiplex PCR. From that table come the V and J calls and clone size; the DNA was used to work out D and trimming. The sample records tens of thousands of clones, just over 85% being singletons. The source is a man aged 65 to 79 with active or convalescent COVID-19. This chain joins TRBV10-3 and TRBJ1-5; 10 nucleotides match TRBD1. Sequences were obtained from peripheral blood. This CDR3 is CAISDSRTGGYSNQPQHF. The CDR3 nucleotides are TGTGCCATCAGTGATTCGAGGACAGGGGGTTATAGCAATCAGCCCCAGCATTTT.